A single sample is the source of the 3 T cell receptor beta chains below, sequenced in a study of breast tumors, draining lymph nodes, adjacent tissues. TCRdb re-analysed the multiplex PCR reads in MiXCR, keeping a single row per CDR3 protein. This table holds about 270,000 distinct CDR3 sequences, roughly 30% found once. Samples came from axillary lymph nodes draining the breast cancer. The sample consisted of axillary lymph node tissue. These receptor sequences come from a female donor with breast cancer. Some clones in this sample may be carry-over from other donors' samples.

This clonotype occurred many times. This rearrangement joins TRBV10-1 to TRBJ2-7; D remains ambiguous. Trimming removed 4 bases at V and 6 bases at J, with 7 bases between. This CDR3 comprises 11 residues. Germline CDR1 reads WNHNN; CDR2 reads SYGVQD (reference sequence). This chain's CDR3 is CASSAESEQYF. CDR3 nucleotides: TGCGCCAGCAGTGCGGAGTCCGAGCAGTACTTC.

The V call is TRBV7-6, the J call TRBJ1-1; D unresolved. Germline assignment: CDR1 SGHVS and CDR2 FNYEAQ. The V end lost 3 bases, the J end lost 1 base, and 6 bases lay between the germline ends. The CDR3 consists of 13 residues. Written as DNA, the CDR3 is TGTGCCAGCAGCTTTAACAGGAACACTGAAGCTTTCTTT. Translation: CASSFNRNTEAFF.

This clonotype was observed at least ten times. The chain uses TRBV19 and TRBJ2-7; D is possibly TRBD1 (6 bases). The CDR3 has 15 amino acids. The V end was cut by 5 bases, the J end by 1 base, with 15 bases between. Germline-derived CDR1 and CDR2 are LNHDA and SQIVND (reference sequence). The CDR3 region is CASSLSTQGSYEQYF. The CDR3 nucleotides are TGTGCCAGTAGTCTCTCCACACAGGGATCCTACGAGCAGTACTTC.